This T cell receptor (beta chain) was documented in a study of blood T cell repertoires in COVID-19. Study context: COVID-19 samples collected from the United States, Italy and Spain covered acute and convalescent phases. T cells, B-cell-depleted T cells, or PBMCs supplied cDNA or gDNA.

Generated by immunoSEQ multiplex PCR, the TCRdb table keeps only in-frame clones and is missing some. This table holds over 85,000 clones, roughly 92% found once. Per germline, CDR1 LNHDA and CDR2 SQIVND (reference sequence). The CDR3 covers 15 residues. Trimming at V came to 6 bases and at J to 3 bases, leaving 9 bases not matched to a gene. This TCR came from a woman aged 45 to 65 with COVID-19, enrolled during active disease. The chain uses TRBV19 and TRBJ1-2; 8 bases line up with TRBD1. The sequenced sample was peripheral blood. In DNA, the CDR3 is TGTGCCAGTAGCGCCGACGGACAGGGCGACTATGGCTACACCTTC. This translates into CASSADGQGDYGYTF.